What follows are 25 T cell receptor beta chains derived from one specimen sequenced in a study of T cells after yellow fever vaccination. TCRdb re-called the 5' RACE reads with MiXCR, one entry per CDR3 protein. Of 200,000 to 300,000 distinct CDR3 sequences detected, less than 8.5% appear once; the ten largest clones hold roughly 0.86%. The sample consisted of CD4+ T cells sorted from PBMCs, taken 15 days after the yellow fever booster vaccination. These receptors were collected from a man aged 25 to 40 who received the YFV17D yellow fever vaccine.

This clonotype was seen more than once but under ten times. The CDR3 nucleotides read TGTGCCAGCAGCTTAGGCAGGCGCCCCTTGGGCACTGAAGCTTTCTTT. It translates to CASSLGRRPLGTEAFF. The gene calls are TRBV7-2 and TRBJ1-1, with unresolved D. The CDR3 has 16 amino acids. Germline assignment: CDR1 SGHTA and CDR2 FQGNSA. V dropped 1 base and J dropped 4 bases, with 16 bases sitting between them.

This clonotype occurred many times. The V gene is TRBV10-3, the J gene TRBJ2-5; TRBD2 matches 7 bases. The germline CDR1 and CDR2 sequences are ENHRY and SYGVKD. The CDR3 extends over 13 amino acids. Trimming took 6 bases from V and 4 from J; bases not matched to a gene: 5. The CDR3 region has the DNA TGTGCCATCAGGGCGGGAGTCGGAGAGACCCAGTACTTC. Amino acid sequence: CAIRAGVGETQYF.

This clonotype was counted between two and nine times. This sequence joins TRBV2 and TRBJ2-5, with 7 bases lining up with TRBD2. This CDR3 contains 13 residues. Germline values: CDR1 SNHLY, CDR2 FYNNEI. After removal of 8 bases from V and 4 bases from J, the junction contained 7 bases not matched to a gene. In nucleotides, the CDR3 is TGTGCCAGCCACGGGAGGATTCGAGAGACCCAGTACTTC. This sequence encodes CASHGRIRETQYF. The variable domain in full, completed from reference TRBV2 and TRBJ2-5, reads EPEVTQTPSHQVTQMGQEVILRCVPISNHLYFYWYRQILGQKVEFLVSFYNNEISEKSEIFDDQFSVERPDGSNFTLKIRSTKLEDSAMYFCASHGRIRETQYFGPGTRLLVL.

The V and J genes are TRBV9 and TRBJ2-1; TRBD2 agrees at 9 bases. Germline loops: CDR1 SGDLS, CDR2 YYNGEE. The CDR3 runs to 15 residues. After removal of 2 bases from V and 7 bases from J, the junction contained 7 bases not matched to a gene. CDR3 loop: CASSVLSGRTNEQFF. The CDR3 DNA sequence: TGTGCCAGCAGCGTGCTTAGCGGGAGAACTAATGAGCAGTTCTTC.

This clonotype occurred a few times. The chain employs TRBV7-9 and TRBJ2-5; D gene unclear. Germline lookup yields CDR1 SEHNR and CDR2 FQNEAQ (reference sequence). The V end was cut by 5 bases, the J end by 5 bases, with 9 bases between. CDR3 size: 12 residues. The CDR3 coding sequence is TGTGCCAGCAGCCCCTTCGGGGAGACCCAGTACTTC. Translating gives CASSPFGETQYF.

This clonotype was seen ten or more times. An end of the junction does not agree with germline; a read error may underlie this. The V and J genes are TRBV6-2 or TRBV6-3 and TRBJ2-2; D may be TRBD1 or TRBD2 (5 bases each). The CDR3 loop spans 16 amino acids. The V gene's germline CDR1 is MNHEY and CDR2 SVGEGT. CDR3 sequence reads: CASSYSGGSDTGELFF. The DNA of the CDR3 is TGTGCAAGCAGTTACTCTGGGGGATCGGACACCGGGGAGCTGTTTTTT.

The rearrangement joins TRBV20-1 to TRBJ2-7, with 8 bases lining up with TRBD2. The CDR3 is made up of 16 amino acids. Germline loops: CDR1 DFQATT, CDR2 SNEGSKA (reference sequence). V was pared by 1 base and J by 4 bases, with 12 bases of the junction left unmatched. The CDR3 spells CSARGAGAGGWYEQYF. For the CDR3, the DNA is TGCAGTGCTAGAGGGGCTGGGGCGGGAGGATGGTACGAGCAGTACTTC.

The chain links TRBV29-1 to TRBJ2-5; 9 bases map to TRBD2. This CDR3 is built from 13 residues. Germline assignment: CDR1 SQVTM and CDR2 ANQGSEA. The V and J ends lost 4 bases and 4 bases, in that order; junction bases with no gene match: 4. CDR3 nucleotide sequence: TGCAGCGTTGCTAGCGGGACCGGAGAGACCCAGTACTTC. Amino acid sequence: CSVASGTGETQYF.

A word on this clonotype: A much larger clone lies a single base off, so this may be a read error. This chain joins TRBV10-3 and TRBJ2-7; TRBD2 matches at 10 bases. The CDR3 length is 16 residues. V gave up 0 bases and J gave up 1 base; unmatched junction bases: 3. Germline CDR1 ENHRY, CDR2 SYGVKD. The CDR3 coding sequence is TGTGCCATCAGTGAGTCTGCACTAGCGGGATCCTACGAGCAGTACTTC. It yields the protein CAISESALAGSYEQYF.

CDR3 residues: CASSLSTGQGMETQYF. CDR3 DNA: TGTGCCAGCAGCTTGTCTACGGGACAGGGAATGGAGACCCAGTACTTC. The chain joins TRBV5-4 to TRBJ2-5; TRBD1 agrees at 9 bases. Trimming cost V 1 base and J 5 bases; bases outside gene matches: 9. Germline V gives CDR1 SGHNT, CDR2 YYREEE (reference sequence). This CDR3 comprises 16 residues.

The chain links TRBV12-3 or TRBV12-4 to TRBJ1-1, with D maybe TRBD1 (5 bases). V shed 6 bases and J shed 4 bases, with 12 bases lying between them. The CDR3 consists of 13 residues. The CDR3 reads CASSLQEITEAFF. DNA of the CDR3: TGTGCCAGCAGCTTACAGGAGATCACTGAAGCTTTCTTT.

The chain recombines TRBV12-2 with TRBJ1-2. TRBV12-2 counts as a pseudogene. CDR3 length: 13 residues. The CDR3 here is CASRSTVLDGYTF. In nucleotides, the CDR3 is TGTGCAAGTCGCTCCACGGTCCTAGATGGCTACACCTTC.

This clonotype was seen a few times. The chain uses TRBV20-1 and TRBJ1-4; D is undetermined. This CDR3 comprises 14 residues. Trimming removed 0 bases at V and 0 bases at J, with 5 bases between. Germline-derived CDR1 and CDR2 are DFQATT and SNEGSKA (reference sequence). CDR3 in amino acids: CSARETATNEKLFF. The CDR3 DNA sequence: TGCAGTGCTAGAGAAACAGCAACTAATGAAAAACTGTTTTTT.

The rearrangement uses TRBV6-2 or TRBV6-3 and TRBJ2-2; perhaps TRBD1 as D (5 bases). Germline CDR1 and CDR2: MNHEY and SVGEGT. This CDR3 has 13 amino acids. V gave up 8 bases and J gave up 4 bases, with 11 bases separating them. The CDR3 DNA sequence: TGTGCCAGCTTTACAGGCGGCACCGGGGAGCTGTTTTTT. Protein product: CASFTGGTGELFF.

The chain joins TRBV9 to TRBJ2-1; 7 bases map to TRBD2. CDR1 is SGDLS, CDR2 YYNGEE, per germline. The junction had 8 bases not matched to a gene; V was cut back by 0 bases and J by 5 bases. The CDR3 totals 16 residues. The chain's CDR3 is CASSVVGSSGDNEQFF. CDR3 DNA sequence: TGTGCCAGCAGCGTAGTGGGGTCTAGCGGAGACAATGAGCAGTTCTTC.

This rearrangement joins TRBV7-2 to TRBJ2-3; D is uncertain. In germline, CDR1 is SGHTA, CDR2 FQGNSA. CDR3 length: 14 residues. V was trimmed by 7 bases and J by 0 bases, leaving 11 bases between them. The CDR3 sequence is CASKRASSTDTQYF. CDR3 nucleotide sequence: TGTGCCAGCAAACGAGCTTCTAGCACAGATACGCAGTATTTT. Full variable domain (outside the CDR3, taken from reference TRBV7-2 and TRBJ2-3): GAGVSQSPSNKVTEKGKDVELRCDPISGHTALYWYRQSLGQGLEFLIYFQGNSAPDKSGLPSDRFSAERTGGSVSTLTIQRTQQEDSAVYLCASKRASSTDTQYFGPGTRLTVL.

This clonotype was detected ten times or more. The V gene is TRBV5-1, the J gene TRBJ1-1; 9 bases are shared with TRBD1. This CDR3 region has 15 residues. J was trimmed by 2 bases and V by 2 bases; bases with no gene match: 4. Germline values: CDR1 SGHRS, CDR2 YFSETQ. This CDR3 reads CASSFTGGGNTEAFF. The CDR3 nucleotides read TGCGCCAGCAGCTTTACAGGGGGCGGAAACACTGAAGCTTTCTTT. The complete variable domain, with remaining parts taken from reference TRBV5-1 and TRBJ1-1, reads KAGVTQTPRYLIKTRGQQVTLSCSPISGHRSVSWYQQTPGQGLQFLFEYFSETQRNKGNFPGRFSGRQFSNSRSEMNVSTLELGDSALYLCASSFTGGGNTEAFFGQGTRLTVV.

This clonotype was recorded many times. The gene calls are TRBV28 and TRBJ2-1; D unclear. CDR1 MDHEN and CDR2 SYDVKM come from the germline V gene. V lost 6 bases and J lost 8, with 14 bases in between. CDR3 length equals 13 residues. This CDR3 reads CASRPDPTHEQFF. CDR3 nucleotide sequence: TGTGCCAGCAGGCCTGACCCAACTCATGAGCAGTTCTTC.

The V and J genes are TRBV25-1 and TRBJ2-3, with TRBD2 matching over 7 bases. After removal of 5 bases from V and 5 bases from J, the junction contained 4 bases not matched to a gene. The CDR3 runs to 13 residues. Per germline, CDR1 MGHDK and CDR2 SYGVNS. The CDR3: CASSRVAGDTQYF. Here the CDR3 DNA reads TGTGCCAGCAGTCGGGTAGCGGGAGATACGCAGTATTTT. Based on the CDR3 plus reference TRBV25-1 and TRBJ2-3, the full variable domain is EADIYQTPRYLVIGTGKKITLECSQTMGHDKMYWYQQDPGMELHLIHYSYGVNSTEKGDLSSESTVSRIRTEHFPLTLESARPSHTSQYLCASSRVAGDTQYFGPGTRLTVL.

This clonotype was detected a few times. For the CDR3, the DNA is TGTGCCAGCAATTCGGGACAGAGACATGGGGTCTTCAACTATGGCTACACCTTC. As protein: CASNSGQRHGVFNYGYTF. The chain combines TRBV6-2 or TRBV6-3 with TRBJ1-2; 7 nucleotides agree with TRBD1. Germline trimming cut 7 bases from V and 2 bases from J; bases unmatched to any gene: 19. The CDR3 loop spans 18 amino acids. The germline CDR1 and CDR2 sequences are MNHEY and SVGEGT.

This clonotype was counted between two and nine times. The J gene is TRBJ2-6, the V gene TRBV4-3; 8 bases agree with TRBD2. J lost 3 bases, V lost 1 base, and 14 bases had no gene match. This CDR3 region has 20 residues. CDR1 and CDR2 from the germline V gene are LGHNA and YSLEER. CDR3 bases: TGCGCCAGCAGCCAAGGAGGTAGATCAGCGGGAGTATTTGGGGCCAACGTCCTGACTTTC. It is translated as CASSQGGRSAGVFGANVLTF.

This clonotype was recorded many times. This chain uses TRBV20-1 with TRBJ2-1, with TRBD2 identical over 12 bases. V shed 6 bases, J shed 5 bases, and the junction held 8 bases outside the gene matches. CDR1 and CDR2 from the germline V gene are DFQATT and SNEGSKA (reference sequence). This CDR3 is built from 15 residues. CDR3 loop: CSARLAGELDNEQFF. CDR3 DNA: TGCAGTGCCAGACTAGCGGGAGAGTTGGACAATGAGCAGTTCTTC.

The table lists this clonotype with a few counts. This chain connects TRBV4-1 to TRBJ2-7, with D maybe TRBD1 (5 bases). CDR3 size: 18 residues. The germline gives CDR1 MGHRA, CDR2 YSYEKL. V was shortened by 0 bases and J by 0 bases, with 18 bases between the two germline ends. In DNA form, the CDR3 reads TGCGCCAGCAGCCAAGAACCGCCCCTCGACAGCAGCTCCTACGAGCAGTACTTC. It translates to CASSQEPPLDSSSYEQYF.

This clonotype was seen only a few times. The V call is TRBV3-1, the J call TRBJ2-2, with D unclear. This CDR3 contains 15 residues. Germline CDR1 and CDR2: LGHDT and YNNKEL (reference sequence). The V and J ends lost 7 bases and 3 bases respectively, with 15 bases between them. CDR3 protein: CASTLRTGDTGELFF. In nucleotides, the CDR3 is TGTGCCAGCACCCTTCGGACGGGCGACACCGGGGAGCTGTTTTTT.

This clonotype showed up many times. CDR3 in amino acids: CASNLNNEQFF. The DNA of the CDR3 is TGTGCCAGCAACCTCAACAATGAGCAGTTCTTC. The gene calls are TRBV2 and TRBJ2-1, with D unclear. CDR3 length: 11 residues. V shed 7 bases and J shed 5 bases, with 6 bases lying between them. Germline CDR1 SNHLY, CDR2 FYNNEI.